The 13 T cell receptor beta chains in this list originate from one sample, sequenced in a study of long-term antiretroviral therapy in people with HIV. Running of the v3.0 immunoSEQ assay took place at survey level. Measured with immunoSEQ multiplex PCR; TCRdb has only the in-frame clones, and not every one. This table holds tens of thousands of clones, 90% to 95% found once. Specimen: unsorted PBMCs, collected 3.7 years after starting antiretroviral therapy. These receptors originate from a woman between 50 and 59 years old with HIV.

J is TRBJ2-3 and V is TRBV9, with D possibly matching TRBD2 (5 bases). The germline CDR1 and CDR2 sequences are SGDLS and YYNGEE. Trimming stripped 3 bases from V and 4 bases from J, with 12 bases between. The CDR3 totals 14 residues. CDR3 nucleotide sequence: TGTGCCAGCAGCGCCCCTGTCGGGGCAGATACGCAGTATTTT. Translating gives CASSAPVGADTQYF.

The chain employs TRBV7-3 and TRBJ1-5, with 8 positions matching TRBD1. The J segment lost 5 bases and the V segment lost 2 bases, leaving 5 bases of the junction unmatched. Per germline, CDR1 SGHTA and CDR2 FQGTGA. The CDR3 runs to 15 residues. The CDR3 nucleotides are TGTGCCAGCAGCTTAGTAGGGACAGGTTATCAGCCCCAGCATTTT. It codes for CASSLVGTGYQPQHF.

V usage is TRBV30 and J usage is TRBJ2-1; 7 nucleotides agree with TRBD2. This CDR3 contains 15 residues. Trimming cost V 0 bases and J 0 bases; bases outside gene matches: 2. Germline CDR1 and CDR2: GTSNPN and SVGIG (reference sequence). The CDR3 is CAWSVAGLSYNEQFF. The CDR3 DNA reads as TGTGCCTGGAGTGTAGCGGGGCTCTCCTACAATGAGCAGTTCTTC.

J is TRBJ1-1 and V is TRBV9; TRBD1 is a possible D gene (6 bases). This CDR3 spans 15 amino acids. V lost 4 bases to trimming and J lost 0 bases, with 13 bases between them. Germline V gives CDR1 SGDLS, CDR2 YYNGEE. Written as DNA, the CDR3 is TGTGCCAGCAGCCCGATGGGGGCCTTGAACACTGAAGCTTTCTTT. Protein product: CASSPMGALNTEAFF.

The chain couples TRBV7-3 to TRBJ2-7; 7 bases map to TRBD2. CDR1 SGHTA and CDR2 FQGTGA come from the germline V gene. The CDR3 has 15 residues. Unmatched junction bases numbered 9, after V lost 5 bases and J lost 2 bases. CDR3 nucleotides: TGTGCCAGCAGCCCCACAAGCGGGACGACCTACGAGCAGTACTTC. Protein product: CASSPTSGTTYEQYF.

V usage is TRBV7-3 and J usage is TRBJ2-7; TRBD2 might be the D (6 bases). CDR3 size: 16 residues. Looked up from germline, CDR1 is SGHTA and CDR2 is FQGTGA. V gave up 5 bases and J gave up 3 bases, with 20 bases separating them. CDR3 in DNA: TGTGCCAGCAGCCCCCTAGGCGGGACGTCCCTCTACGAGCAGTACTTC. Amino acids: CASSPLGGTSLYEQYF.

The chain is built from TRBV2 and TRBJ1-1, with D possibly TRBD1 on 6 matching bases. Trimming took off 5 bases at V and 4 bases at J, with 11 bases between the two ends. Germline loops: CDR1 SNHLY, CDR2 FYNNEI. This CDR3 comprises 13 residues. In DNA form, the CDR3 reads TGTGCCAGCAGTACAGGGAGAGGCACTGAAGCTTTCTTT. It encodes CASSTGRGTEAFF.

The DNA of the CDR3 is TGTGCCAGCAGTTCGACAGGGGGCAATGGAAACACCATATATTTT. It encodes CASSSTGGNGNTIYF. The chain carries TRBV11-1 and TRBJ1-3; 10 nucleotides align to TRBD1. This CDR3 contains 15 residues. The germline gives CDR1 SGHAT, CDR2 FQDESV (reference sequence). The trim removed 6 bases at V and 3 bases at J, leaving 5 bases unmatched.

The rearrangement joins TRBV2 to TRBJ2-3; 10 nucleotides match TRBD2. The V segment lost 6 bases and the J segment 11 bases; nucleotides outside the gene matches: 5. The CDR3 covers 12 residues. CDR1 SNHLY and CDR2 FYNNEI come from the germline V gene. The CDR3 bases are TGTGCCAGCAGACCTAGCGGGGGCCAGCAGTATTTT. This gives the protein CASRPSGGQQYF.

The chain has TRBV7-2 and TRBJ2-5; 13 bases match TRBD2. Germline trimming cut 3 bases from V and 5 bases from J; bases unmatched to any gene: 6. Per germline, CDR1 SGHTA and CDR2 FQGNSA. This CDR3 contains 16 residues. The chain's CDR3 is CASSLSTSGGQETQYF. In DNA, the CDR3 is TGTGCCAGCAGCTTGTCGACTAGCGGGGGGCAGGAGACCCAGTACTTC.

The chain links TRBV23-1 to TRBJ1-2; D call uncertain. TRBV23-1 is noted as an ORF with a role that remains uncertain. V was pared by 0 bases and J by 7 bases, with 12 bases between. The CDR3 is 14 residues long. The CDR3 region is CASSQSESGPGYTF. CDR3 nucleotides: TGCGCCAGCAGTCAATCCGAGTCGGGTCCTGGCTACACCTTC.

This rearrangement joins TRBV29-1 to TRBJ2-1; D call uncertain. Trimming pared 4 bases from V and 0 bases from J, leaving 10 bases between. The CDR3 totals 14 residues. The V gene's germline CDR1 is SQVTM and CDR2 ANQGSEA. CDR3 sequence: CSVVDGSSYNEQFF. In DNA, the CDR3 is TGCAGCGTTGTGGACGGTAGCTCCTACAATGAGCAGTTCTTC.

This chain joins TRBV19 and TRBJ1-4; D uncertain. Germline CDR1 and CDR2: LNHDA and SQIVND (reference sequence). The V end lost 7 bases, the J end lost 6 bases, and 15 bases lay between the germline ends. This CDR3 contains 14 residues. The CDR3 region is CASKTGLDHEKLFF. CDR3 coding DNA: TGTGCCAGTAAAACGGGCCTCGACCATGAAAAACTGTTTTTT.